These 32 T cell receptor beta chains were sequenced from one sample in a study of shared clonotypes between healthy human individuals. Sequencing used immunoSEQ multiplex PCR; TCRdb keeps in-frame clones, though not all of them. The sample yields some 650,000 clones, approximately 97% seen once. Sequenced sample: naive CD4+ T cells sorted from blood. Sample subset: CD45RA+ positively selected. The receptor set was obtained from a woman aged 25-40 years in good health.

The chain uses TRBV7-9 and TRBJ1-6; no reliable D call. This CDR3 is 18 amino acids long. Per the germline V gene, CDR1 is SEHNR and CDR2 is FQNEAQ (reference sequence). The V and J ends lost 5 bases and 0 bases respectively, with 17 bases between them. The CDR3 DNA reads TGTGCCAGCAGCCCTGAGGGATGGTTTAGCTCCTATAATTCACCCCTCCACTTT. Residues: CASSPEGWFSSYNSPLHF.

This chain uses TRBV18 with TRBJ1-2; D is undetermined. The CDR3 has 13 residues. CDR1 and CDR2 from the germline V gene are KGHSH and LQKENI. Trimming took 3 bases from V and 2 from J, leaving 7 bases between them. The CDR3 is CASSPSSNYGYTF. The CDR3 DNA reads as TGTGCCAGCTCACCGAGCAGCAACTATGGCTACACCTTC.

The V gene is TRBV27, the J gene TRBJ2-7; TRBD1 matches 8 bases. CDR1 MNHEY and CDR2 SMNVEV come from the germline V gene (reference sequence). Trimming cost V 3 bases and J 2 bases; bases outside gene matches: 6. This CDR3 is 15 amino acids long. This chain's CDR3 is CASSLPGQATYEQYF. The CDR3 bases are TGTGCCAGCAGTTTGCCGGGACAGGCTACCTACGAGCAGTACTTC.

The chain employs TRBV7-2 and TRBJ1-1; 7 bases line up with TRBD1. The junction had 5 bases not matched to a gene; V was cut back by 5 bases and J by 2 bases. There are 14 residues in the CDR3. Germline V gene lookup returns CDR1 SGHTA and CDR2 FQGNSA. The CDR3: CASSMTGKNTEAFF. CDR3 sequence (DNA): TGTGCCAGCAGCATGACAGGGAAAAACACTGAAGCTTTCTTT.

V and J are TRBV25-1 and TRBJ2-2, with 9 bases identical to TRBD2. This CDR3 has 17 amino acids. Germline assignment: CDR1 MGHDK and CDR2 SYGVNS. J gave up 8 bases and V 1 base, and 11 bases lay outside the gene matches. In DNA form, the CDR3 reads TGTGCCAGCAGTGAATCCGGGCTAGCGGGGTCCAGTGGGGAGCTGTTTTTT. As protein: CASSESGLAGSSGELFF.

On this clone itself: Other nucleotide sequences from this sample produce the same CDR3. The chain has TRBV27 and TRBJ2-2, with D perhaps TRBD1 (5 bases). The CDR3 has 13 amino acids. Trimming left V 2 bases short and J 4 bases short, with 5 bases between. Germline V gives CDR1 MNHEY, CDR2 SMNVEV (reference sequence). In nucleotides, the CDR3 is TGTGCCAGCAGTTTAAGGGGCACCGGGGAGCTGTTTTTT. The encoded protein is CASSLRGTGELFF.

This clone has only one observation. The chain links TRBV6-6 to TRBJ2-7; 11 bases are shared with TRBD2. The germline CDR1 and CDR2 sequences are MNHNY and SVGAGI (reference sequence). V was clipped by 6 bases and J by 5 bases; unmatched bases: 9. The CDR3 covers 15 residues. In DNA, the CDR3 is TGTGCCAGCAGAAAGGAAGGGACTAGCGGCCACGAGCAGTACTTC. Its protein product is CASRKEGTSGHEQYF.

The CDR3: CASSPPGAHTEAFF. As DNA, the CDR3 is TGTGCCAGCAGCCCCCCCGGGGCCCACACTGAAGCTTTCTTT. V and J are TRBV6-5 and TRBJ1-1; tentative D call: TRBD1 (5 bases). From germline, CDR1 is MNHEY and CDR2 SVGAGI. Between the trimmed V and J ends, which lost 6 bases and 3 bases, there was a span of 14 bases. CDR3 length: 14 amino acids.

This clone was counted a single time. V is TRBV5-6 and J is TRBJ2-7; D ambiguous. CDR1 SGHDT and CDR2 YYEEEE come from the germline V gene. V lost 0 bases and J lost 6, with 10 bases in between. The CDR3 loop spans 13 amino acids. As DNA, the CDR3 is TGTGCCAGCAGCTTGGTTTTCGCCATCGAGCAGTACTTC. Amino acid sequence: CASSLVFAIEQYF. Full variable domain (missing parts from reference TRBV5-6 and TRBJ2-7): DAGVTQSPTHLIKTRGQQVTLRCSPKSGHDTVSWYQQALGQGPQFIFQYYEEEERQRGNFPDRFSGHQFPNYSSELNVNALLLGDSALYLCASSLVFAIEQYFGPGTRLTVT.

The chain combines TRBV5-1 with TRBJ2-7; D is uncertain. The CDR3 spans 15 residues. Trimming stripped 0 bases from V and 0 bases from J, with 10 bases between. Germline CDR1 SGHRS, CDR2 YFSETQ. CDR3 amino acids: CASSLADPGSYEQYF. The CDR3, as DNA: TGCGCCAGCAGCTTGGCTGACCCGGGCTCCTACGAGCAGTACTTC.

This chain uses TRBV6-4 with TRBJ2-5; the match to TRBD2 covers 8 bases. Germline V gene data show CDR1 as MRHNA and CDR2 as SNTAGT. The V segment lost 5 bases and the J segment 1 base; nucleotides outside the gene matches: 9. This CDR3 spans 16 amino acids. The CDR3 coding sequence is TGTGCCAGCAGTACCCGGGTAGCGGGATCCCAAGAGACCCAGTACTTC. It specifies CASSTRVAGSQETQYF.

Worth noting for this clone: Other DNA sequences in the same sample also yield this CDR3. This sequence joins TRBV28 and TRBJ1-2; D is uncertain. Trimming took off 4 bases at V and 4 bases at J, with 1 base between the two ends. CDR1 is MDHEN, CDR2 SYDVKM, per germline. This CDR3 is 10 amino acids long. CDR3 amino acids: CASSSYGYTF. The CDR3 bases are TGTGCCAGCAGTTCCTATGGCTACACCTTC.

This chain links TRBV28 with TRBJ2-7, with 10 bases fitting TRBD1. The CDR3 sequence is 15 residues long. V was clipped by 5 bases and J by 4 bases; unmatched bases: 8. Germline CDR1 is MDHEN and CDR2 is SYDVKM. CDR3 sequence reads: CASSPGQGGGYEQYF. The DNA of the CDR3 is TGTGCCAGCAGTCCCGGACAGGGGGGGGGATACGAGCAGTACTTC.

The V call is TRBV28, the J call TRBJ1-1, with D unclear. With 0 bases removed from V and 2 bases from J, the gap between germline ends came to 7 bases. Germline CDR1 and CDR2: MDHEN and SYDVKM. This CDR3 has 14 residues. CDR3 nucleotides: TGTGCCAGCAGTTTATGGAACTCAAACACTGAAGCTTTCTTT. Protein product: CASSLWNSNTEAFF.

The rearrangement uses TRBV5-1 and TRBJ1-1, with D tentatively TRBD1 (5 bases). Germline assignment: CDR1 SGHRS and CDR2 YFSETQ. V shed 0 bases and J shed 4 bases, with 19 bases lying between them. This CDR3 comprises 17 residues. The CDR3 DNA reads as TGCGCCAGCAGCTTGGGGGCGGGACGGATCATCTTCACTGAAGCTTTCTTT. Protein: CASSLGAGRIIFTEAFF. Variable domain in full (rest from reference TRBV5-1 and TRBJ1-1): KAGVTQTPRYLIKTRGQQVTLSCSPISGHRSVSWYQQTPGQGLQFLFEYFSETQRNKGNFPGRFSGRQFSNSRSEMNVSTLELGDSALYLCASSLGAGRIIFTEAFFGQGTRLTVV.

The chain is built from TRBV28 and TRBJ1-5, with 10 bases matching TRBD1. The CDR3 contains 16 residues. Germline trimming cut 5 bases from V and 5 bases from J; bases unmatched to any gene: 9. The V gene's germline CDR1 is MDHEN and CDR2 SYDVKM. The CDR3 protein is CASSIPGQGLDQPQHF. The CDR3 region has the DNA TGTGCCAGCAGTATCCCGGGACAGGGGTTGGATCAGCCCCAGCATTTT.

The chain uses TRBV2 and TRBJ2-1; 9 bases are a match to TRBD2. The V gene's germline CDR1 is SNHLY and CDR2 FYNNEI. This CDR3 spans 16 amino acids. Losses at the gene ends were 8 bases for V and 8 bases for J; bases not matched to a gene: 16. The CDR3 spells CASSTSGVPRFDEQFF. CDR3 sequence (DNA): TGTGCCAGCTCGACTAGCGGAGTGCCCCGGTTTGATGAGCAGTTCTTC. Full variable domain (outside the CDR3, taken from reference TRBV2 and TRBJ2-1): EPEVTQTPSHQVTQMGQEVILRCVPISNHLYFYWYRQILGQKVEFLVSFYNNEISEKSEIFDDQFSVERPDGSNFTLKIRSTKLEDSAMYFCASSTSGVPRFDEQFFGPGTRLTVL.

The V and J genes are TRBV10-2 and TRBJ2-1; TRBD2 aligns across 9 bases. CDR1 is WSHSY, CDR2 SAAADI, per germline. CDR3 length: 16 amino acids. V shed 6 bases and J 5 bases; nucleotides not matched to a gene: 11. The CDR3 region is CASREISGRSHNEQFF. The CDR3 coding sequence is TGCGCCAGCAGAGAAATTAGCGGGAGATCCCACAATGAGCAGTTCTTC.

This clone was detected only once. V gene TRBV19 combines with J gene TRBJ2-5; 9 bases match TRBD2. The CDR3 consists of 14 residues. J lost 7 bases, V lost 5 bases, and 8 bases had no gene match. From germline, CDR1 is LNHDA and CDR2 SQIVND (reference sequence). CDR3 sequence (DNA): TGTGCCAGTAGTCTTCTTAGCGGGAGAGGGACCCAGTACTTC. Protein: CASSLLSGRGTQYF.

The gene calls are TRBV2 and TRBJ2-1; D tentatively reads TRBD1 or TRBD2 (5 bases each). CDR1 SNHLY and CDR2 FYNNEI come from the germline V gene. Trimming took 6 bases from V and 3 from J, leaving 15 bases between them. CDR3 length: 15 amino acids. CDR3 sequence: CASRTAGTVYNEQFF. The CDR3 bases are TGTGCCAGCAGAACGGCCGGGACGGTCTACAATGAGCAGTTCTTC.

The V and J genes are TRBV19 and TRBJ2-3, with TRBD2 identical over 15 bases. The trim removed 4 bases at V and 4 bases at J, leaving 9 bases unmatched. This CDR3 has 18 amino acids. CDR1 and CDR2 from the germline V gene are LNHDA and SQIVND (reference sequence). The CDR3 protein is CASSTRRGLAGGSDTQYF. CDR3 sequence (DNA): TGTGCCAGTAGTACAAGGAGGGGACTAGCGGGAGGTTCAGATACGCAGTATTTT.

The gene calls are TRBV5-4 and TRBJ2-7; 7 positions agree with TRBD2. V shed 4 bases and J 4 bases; nucleotides not matched to a gene: 11. CDR1 and CDR2 from the germline V gene are SGHNT and YYREEE (reference sequence). The CDR3 has 15 residues. CDR3 sequence reads: CASSAPVGGRYEQYF. As DNA, the CDR3 is TGTGCCAGCAGCGCTCCTGTGGGAGGGAGATACGAGCAGTACTTC.

The rearrangement links TRBV2 to TRBJ2-2; the D is unclear. Germline V gives CDR1 SNHLY, CDR2 FYNNEI. The V end lost 3 bases, the J end lost 8 bases, and 7 bases lay between the germline ends. The CDR3 is 12 residues long. CDR3: CASSEWIGELFF. The CDR3 DNA sequence: TGTGCCAGCAGTGAGTGGATAGGGGAGCTGTTTTTT.

The chain carries TRBV7-6 and TRBJ2-2; 9 bases agree with TRBD2. CDR1 SGHVS and CDR2 FNYEAQ come from the germline V gene. The CDR3 has 16 amino acids. V was pared by 5 bases and J by 1 base, with 5 bases of the junction left unmatched. The CDR3 nucleotides read TGTGCCAGCAGCCCCGGGACTAGCCAGAACACCGGGGAGCTGTTTTTT. Its protein is CASSPGTSQNTGELFF.

The chain recombines TRBV19 with TRBJ2-7, with D tentatively TRBD2 (7 bases). The V end lost 9 bases, the J end lost 6 bases, and 18 bases lay between the germline ends. CDR1 is LNHDA and CDR2 is SQIVND in the germline V gene (reference sequence). The CDR3 consists of 13 residues. CDR3 nucleotide sequence: TGTGCCAGCGGGGGCGGGAGTCTCCGCGAGCAGTACTTC. As protein: CASGGGSLREQYF.

Concerning this clone: No conserved phenylalanine or tryptophan ends this CDR3, so it is likely a read error. The DNA is omitted, as the CDR3 cannot be located on it reliably, and the CDR3 follows TCRdb's listing. The chain couples TRBV15 to TRBJ2-2; TRBD2 was called by the table and not checked on the DNA. The CDR3 has 13 residues if both end residues are counted. CDR1 and CDR2 from the germline V gene are LNHNV and YYDKDF (reference sequence). CDR3 region: CATSRPSITGSRL.

The J gene is TRBJ2-5, the V gene TRBV7-2; 9 bases map to TRBD1. The trim removed 4 bases at V and 5 bases at J, leaving 5 bases unmatched. Germline V gives CDR1 SGHTA, CDR2 FQGNSA. The CDR3 is 14 amino acids. The CDR3 DNA follows: TGTGCCAGCAGCTCACAGACAGGGGGGGAGACCCAGTACTTC. This encodes CASSSQTGGETQYF.

V gene TRBV2 combines with J gene TRBJ2-2; 10 bases map to TRBD2. After removal of 3 bases from V and 0 bases from J, the junction contained 7 bases not matched to a gene. CDR1 is SNHLY, CDR2 FYNNEI, per germline. The CDR3 contains 18 residues. Here the CDR3 reads CASSEFASGRSNTGELFF. The CDR3 nucleotides are TGTGCCAGCAGTGAGTTTGCTAGCGGGAGATCGAACACCGGGGAGCTGTTTTTT.

The chain employs TRBV4-1 and TRBJ2-7; TRBD2 agrees at 9 bases. Germline CDR1 and CDR2: MGHRA and YSYEKL. After removal of 3 bases from V and 3 bases from J, the junction contained 12 bases not matched to a gene. This CDR3 is 17 amino acids long. This CDR3 is CASSHLTHEAGGYEQYF. DNA for the CDR3: TGCGCCAGCAGCCACCTCACCCACGAAGCGGGAGGCTACGAGCAGTACTTC.

The rearrangement links TRBV5-6 to TRBJ1-5; a weak D match, TRBD1 (6 bases). Germline V gene sequence: CDR1 SGHDT, CDR2 YYEEEE. The length of the CDR3 is 14 residues. V was trimmed by 4 bases and J by 4 bases, leaving 12 bases between them. The CDR3 here is CASSGWGRNQPQHF. CDR3 DNA sequence: TGTGCCAGCAGCGGTTGGGGGCGAAATCAGCCCCAGCATTTT.

J is TRBJ1-2 and V is TRBV7-9; 7 positions match TRBD1. The CDR3 has 17 residues. V dropped 0 bases and J dropped 8; count of bases not matched to a gene: 15. Germline values: CDR1 SEHNR, CDR2 FQNEAQ (reference sequence). The chain's CDR3 is CASSLATGQVIVRGYTF. The DNA of the CDR3 is TGTGCCAGCAGCTTAGCGACTGGACAGGTGATCGTGAGGGGCTACACCTTC.

The chain couples TRBV6-6 to TRBJ2-4; D is perhaps TRBD1 (6 bases). The germline V gene has CDR1 MNHNY and CDR2 SVGAGI (reference sequence). The CDR3 covers 14 residues. The V gene lost 6 bases and the J gene lost 2 bases, with 11 bases spanning the gap. CDR3 region: CASRPQGTKNIQYF. In DNA, the CDR3 is TGTGCCAGCAGACCCCAGGGGACCAAAAACATTCAGTACTTC.